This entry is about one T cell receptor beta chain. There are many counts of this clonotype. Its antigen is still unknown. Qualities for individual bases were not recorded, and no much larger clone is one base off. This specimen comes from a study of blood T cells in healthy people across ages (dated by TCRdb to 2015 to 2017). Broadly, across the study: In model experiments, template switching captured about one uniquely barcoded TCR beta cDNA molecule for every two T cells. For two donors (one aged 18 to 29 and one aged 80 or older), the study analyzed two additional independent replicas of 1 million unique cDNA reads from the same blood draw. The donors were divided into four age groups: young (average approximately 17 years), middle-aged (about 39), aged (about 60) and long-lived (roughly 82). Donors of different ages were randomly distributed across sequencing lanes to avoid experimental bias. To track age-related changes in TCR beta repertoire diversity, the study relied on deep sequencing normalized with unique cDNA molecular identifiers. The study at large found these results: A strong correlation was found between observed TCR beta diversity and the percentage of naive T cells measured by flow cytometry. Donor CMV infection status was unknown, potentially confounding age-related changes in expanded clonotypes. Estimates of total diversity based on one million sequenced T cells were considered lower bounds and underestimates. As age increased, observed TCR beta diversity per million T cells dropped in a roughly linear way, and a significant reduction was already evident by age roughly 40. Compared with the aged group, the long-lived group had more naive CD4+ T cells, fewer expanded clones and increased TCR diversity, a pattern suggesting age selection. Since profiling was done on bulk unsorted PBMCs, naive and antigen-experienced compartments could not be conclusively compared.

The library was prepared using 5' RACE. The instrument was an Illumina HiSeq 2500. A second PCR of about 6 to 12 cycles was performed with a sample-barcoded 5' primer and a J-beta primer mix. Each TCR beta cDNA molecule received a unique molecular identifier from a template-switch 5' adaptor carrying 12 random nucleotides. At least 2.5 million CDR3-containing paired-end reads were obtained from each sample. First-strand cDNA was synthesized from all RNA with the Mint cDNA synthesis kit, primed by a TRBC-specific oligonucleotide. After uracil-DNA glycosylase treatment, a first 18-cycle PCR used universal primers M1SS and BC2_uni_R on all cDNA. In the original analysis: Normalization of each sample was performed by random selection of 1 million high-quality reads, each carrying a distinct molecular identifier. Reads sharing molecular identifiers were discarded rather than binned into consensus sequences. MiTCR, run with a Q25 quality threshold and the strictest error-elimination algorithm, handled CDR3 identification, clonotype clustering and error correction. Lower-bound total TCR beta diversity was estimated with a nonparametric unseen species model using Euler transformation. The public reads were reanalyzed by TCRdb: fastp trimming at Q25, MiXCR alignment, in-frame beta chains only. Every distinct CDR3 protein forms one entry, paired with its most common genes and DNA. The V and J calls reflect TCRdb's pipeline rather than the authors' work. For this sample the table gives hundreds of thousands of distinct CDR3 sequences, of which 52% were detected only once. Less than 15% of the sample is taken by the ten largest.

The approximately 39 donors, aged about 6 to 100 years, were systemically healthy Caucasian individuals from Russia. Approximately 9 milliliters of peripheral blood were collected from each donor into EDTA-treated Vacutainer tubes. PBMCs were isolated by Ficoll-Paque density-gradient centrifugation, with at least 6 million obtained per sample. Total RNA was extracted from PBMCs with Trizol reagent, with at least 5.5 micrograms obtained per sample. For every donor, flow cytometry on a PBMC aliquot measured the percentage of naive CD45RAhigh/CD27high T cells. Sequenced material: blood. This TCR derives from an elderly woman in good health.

Here is the DNA: TGCAGCGCCGCCGGGACTAGCGGGGGGGATGAGCAGTTCTTC. It specifies CSAAGTSGGDEQFF. Recombination joined TRBV29-1 with TRBJ2-1, with 16 bases in between that match TRBD2. Per the germline V gene, SQVTM is the CDR1 and ANQGSEA is the CDR2. The CDR3 starts with the cysteine, ends with the phenylalanine, and has 14 residues. The CDR3 DNA has 42 bases and is translated from base 1. Ends trimmed: V by 7 bases, J by 8 bases; bases unmatched to a gene: 5.